The T cell receptor beta chain under discussion was sequenced for a study of lymphopenia after photon versus proton radiotherapy. The study's findings and limits: Only patients who died were analyzed for survival; proton advantage is unproven. Under photons, naive T cells and diversity fell while effector/memory populations rose.

As concerns this clone: Its cognate antigen is unknown.

There are 16 residues in the CDR3. Trimming took 5 bases from V and 3 from J, leaving 20 bases between them. Germline lookup yields CDR1 SEHNR and CDR2 FQNEAQ (reference sequence). The method was immunoSEQ multiplex PCR; TCRdb's version includes in-frame clones alone and lacks a portion of them. This sample has some 20,000 clones, with 80% to 90% found just once. The receptor was isolated from a man older than 75 with esophageal cancer. The specimen comprised peripheral blood, sampled from a patient treated with proton-based radiotherapy. The rearrangement uses TRBV7-9 and TRBJ2-7; D gene ambiguous. CDR3 in DNA: TGTGCCAGCAGCCCTCCGGGTTACACGAGGAGCTACGAGCAGTACTTC. Translating it yields CASSPPGYTRSYEQYF.